The 28 T cell receptor beta chains listed next were all sequenced from one sample in a study of blood T cells in healthy people across ages. Using a J-beta primer mix together with a sample-barcoded 5' primer, a second PCR was run for roughly 7 to 11 cycles. TCRdb re-analysed the 5' RACE reads in MiXCR, keeping a single row per CDR3 protein. In the table there are 1.5 million to 2 million distinct CDR3 sequences, 49% of which are singletons. Specimen: blood. These receptors all stem from a woman aged 35 to 49 in good health.

This chain links TRBV2 with TRBJ2-1, with TRBD2 matching 8 bases. Trimming cost V 6 bases and J 10 bases; bases outside gene matches: 8. Germline V gene sequence: CDR1 SNHLY, CDR2 FYNNEI. CDR3 length: 13 amino acids. CDR3 protein: CASSESGGGEQFF. DNA for the CDR3: TGTGCCAGCAGCGAATCTGGCGGGGGGGAGCAGTTCTTC.

The chain joins TRBV6-2 or TRBV6-3 to TRBJ2-5, with TRBD1 as a possible D gene (5 bases). Germline CDR1 reads MNHEY; CDR2 reads SVGEGT. The CDR3 is 15 amino acids. Trimming pared 6 bases from V and 2 bases from J, leaving 16 bases between. This chain's CDR3 is CASSPDLRVQETQYF. DNA of the CDR3: TGTGCCAGCAGCCCGGACCTCAGGGTACAAGAGACCCAGTACTTC.

This clonotype was counted a few times. This rearrangement joins TRBV6-6 to TRBJ2-7; 7 bases are shared with TRBD1. Trimming at V came to 4 bases and at J to 5 bases, leaving 8 bases not matched to a gene. Per germline, CDR1 MNHNY and CDR2 SVGAGI (reference sequence). The CDR3 runs to 14 residues. The CDR3 DNA reads TGTGCCAGCAGTTTTGACAGGGTAAGGGACGAGCAGTACTTC. As protein: CASSFDRVRDEQYF.

The chain employs TRBV27 and TRBJ1-5, with D possibly being TRBD1 (6 bases). Germline V lookup: CDR1 MNHEY, CDR2 SMNVEV (reference sequence). The CDR3 loop spans 14 amino acids. Between the trimmed V and J ends, which lost 6 bases and 6 bases, there was a span of 15 bases. DNA of the CDR3: TGTGCCAGCAGGCACAGGGCCAATGGTCAGCCCCAGCATTTT. Its translation is CASRHRANGQPQHF.

The chain combines TRBV4-1 with TRBJ2-1; D is possibly TRBD2 (7 bases). Germline V lookup: CDR1 MGHRA, CDR2 YSYEKL. The CDR3 is 16 amino acids. Trimming took 3 bases from V and 6 from J, leaving 18 bases between them. The CDR3 is CASSHARGGYGNEQFF. Here the CDR3 DNA reads TGCGCCAGCAGCCATGCAAGGGGGGGGTACGGCAATGAGCAGTTCTTC.

The chain recombines TRBV7-9 with TRBJ2-4; possibly TRBD1 for D (6 bases). V was shortened by 2 bases and J by 6 bases, with 17 bases between the two germline ends. The CDR3 has 16 residues. Germline V gene data show CDR1 as SEHNR and CDR2 as FQNEAQ (reference sequence). CDR3 in DNA: TGTGCCAGCAGCTTAAGACAGGTTATTGGGGTAAACATTCAGTACTTC. It specifies CASSLRQVIGVNIQYF. Complete variable domain (other parts from reference TRBV7-9 and TRBJ2-4): DTGVSQNPRHKITKRGQNVTFRCDPISEHNRLYWYRQTLGQGPEFLTYFQNEAQLEKSRLLSDRFSAERPKGSFSTLEIQRTEQGDSAMYLCASSLRQVIGVNIQYFGAGTRLSVL.

The gene calls are TRBV6-1 and TRBJ2-7; D not resolved. The CDR3 loop spans 15 amino acids. The V end was cut by 6 bases, the J end by 0 bases, with 15 bases between. The germline CDR1 and CDR2 sequences are MNHNS and SASEGT. CDR3 nucleotide sequence: TGTGCCAGCAGGACGGGTGTCTCGAGCTCCTACGAGCAGTACTTC. It specifies CASRTGVSSSYEQYF.

This chain connects TRBV7-2 to TRBJ2-2; D not certain. Germline-derived CDR1 and CDR2 are SGHTA and FQGNSA. V was pared by 2 bases and J by 4 bases, with 14 bases between. The CDR3 is 16 amino acids. CDR3 DNA sequence: TGTGCCAGCAGCTTAACGGTCCTCTTTGGCACCGGGGAGCTGTTTTTT. It yields the protein CASSLTVLFGTGELFF.

This clonotype was seen repeatedly, ten times or more. This chain connects TRBV4-2 to TRBJ2-7; no definite D call. V lost 5 bases and J lost 2, with 7 bases in between. The CDR3 consists of 12 residues. The germline V gene has CDR1 LGHNA and CDR2 YNFKEQ. The CDR3 region has the DNA TGTGCCAGCAGCGCAGATCCCTACGAGCAGTACTTC. This codes for CASSADPYEQYF.

The chain is built from TRBV7-8 and TRBJ2-5; D is possibly TRBD2 (7 bases). The CDR3 runs 17 residues. Trimming stripped 5 bases from V and 4 bases from J, with 23 bases between. Germline V CDR1 and CDR2: SGHVS, FQNEAQ. This CDR3 reads CASSLGGATIGGETQYF. The CDR3 DNA reads as TGTGCCAGCAGCCTAGGGGGGGCAACCATCGGAGGAGAGACCCAGTACTTC.

This clonotype was counted a single time. The chain uses TRBV7-9 and TRBJ1-6; D is uncertain. The CDR3 is made up of 14 amino acids. CDR1 is SEHNR, CDR2 FQNEAQ, per germline (reference sequence). The germline V and J ends were trimmed by 5 bases and 10 bases, with 15 bases remaining between them. The CDR3 protein is CASSLGQLGSPLHF. CDR3 sequence (DNA): TGTGCCAGCAGCCTGGGTCAATTGGGGTCACCCCTCCACTTT.

This rearrangement joins TRBV2 to TRBJ1-5; D remains ambiguous. The CDR3 is 14 residues long. V lost 6 bases and J lost 1, with 10 bases in between. Germline CDR1 reads SNHLY; CDR2 reads FYNNEI. The CDR3 sequence: CASRRTESNQPQHF. The CDR3 DNA sequence: TGTGCCAGCAGGCGGACGGAGAGCAATCAGCCCCAGCATTTT.

This clonotype was picked up a small number of times. This chain connects TRBV20-1 to TRBJ2-3, with 8 bases fitting TRBD1. V was clipped by 2 bases and J by 0 bases; unmatched bases: 4. Germline V gene data show CDR1 as DFQATT and CDR2 as SNEGSKA (reference sequence). This CDR3 has 15 residues. The CDR3 nucleotides read TGCAGTGCTAGAAGACAGGGGATAAGCACAGATACGCAGTATTTT. Translation: CSARRQGISTDTQYF.

V and J are TRBV28 and TRBJ2-6; possibly TRBD1 or TRBD2 for D (7 bases each). The CDR3 spans 17 residues. V was pared by 8 bases and J by 0 bases, with 17 bases between. Germline CDR1 reads MDHEN; CDR2 reads SYDVKM. CDR3 nucleotide sequence: TGTGCCAGCTCCAGGGGGGGGATTATCTCTGGGGCCAACGTCCTGACTTTC. Translated: CASSRGGIISGANVLTF.

This clonotype showed up just a few times. The rearrangement links TRBV4-3 to TRBJ1-6, with 7 positions matching TRBD1. The length of the CDR3 is 15 residues. Germline V lookup: CDR1 LGHNA, CDR2 YSLEER. Trimming took 1 base from V and 7 from J; bases not matched to a gene: 4. The CDR3 is CASSQVGRGNSPLHF. DNA for the CDR3: TGCGCCAGCAGCCAAGTTGGCAGGGGGAATTCACCCCTCCACTTT.

The table lists this clonotype with a few counts. The chain has TRBV6-5 and TRBJ1-1; no firm D call. This CDR3 is built from 12 residues. Germline CDR1 reads MNHEY; CDR2 reads SVGAGI. Trimming took off 5 bases at V and 1 base at J, with 5 bases between the two ends. As DNA, the CDR3 is TGTGCCAGCAGTATGGGGAACACTGAAGCTTTCTTT. This codes for CASSMGNTEAFF.

This clonotype was counted a single time. The chain links TRBV28 to TRBJ1-5; 7 bases line up with TRBD1. Germline lookup yields CDR1 MDHEN and CDR2 SYDVKM. The CDR3 spans 18 residues. V shed 5 bases, J shed 0 bases, and the junction held 13 bases outside the gene matches. CDR3 nucleotide sequence: TGTGCCAGCAGTAACACAGGGGCCGGCAATCCTAGCAATCAGCCCCAGCATTTT. This sequence encodes CASSNTGAGNPSNQPQHF.

The chain couples TRBV11-2 to TRBJ2-7, with D possibly TRBD1 on 8 matching bases. Germline values: CDR1 SGHAT, CDR2 FQNNGV. The CDR3 spans 14 residues. The V and J ends lost 6 bases and 4 bases respectively, with 16 bases between them. The CDR3 region is CASRSPQGGYEQYF. CDR3 bases: TGTGCCAGCAGGTCACCACAGGGGGGGTACGAGCAGTACTTC.

V usage is TRBV9 and J usage is TRBJ2-3; TRBD2 aligns across 11 bases. Germline V lookup: CDR1 SGDLS, CDR2 YYNGEE. V lost 3 bases, J lost 2 bases, and 5 bases stayed unmatched. The CDR3 loop spans 16 amino acids. The CDR3 bases are TGTGCCAGCAGCGCGGCTAGCGGGGGGCTCACAGATACGCAGTATTTT. As protein: CASSAASGGLTDTQYF.

This chain uses TRBV11-2 with TRBJ2-5; D gene ambiguous. Matching the DNA end better, TRBJ2-7 makes the J call doubtful. The CDR3 runs 11 residues. CDR1 and CDR2 from the germline V gene are SGHAT and FQNNGV. Written as DNA, the CDR3 is TGTGCCAGCAGCAGTGAACACGAGCAGTACTTC. This codes for CASSSEHEQYF.

The chain has TRBV29-1 and TRBJ1-1; D unresolved. The germline CDR1 and CDR2 sequences are SQVTM and ANQGSEA. V was cut by 5 bases and J by 1 base, with 5 bases left in between. This CDR3 has 11 amino acids. CDR3 amino acids: CSVLSNTEAFF. As DNA, the CDR3 is TGCAGCGTTCTATCGAACACTGAAGCTTTCTTT.

The V and J genes are TRBV18 and TRBJ1-2, with D uncertain. V lost 2 bases to trimming and J lost 6 bases, with 16 bases between them. The germline gives CDR1 KGHSH, CDR2 LQKENI. This CDR3 spans 15 amino acids. The CDR3 sequence is CASSPLARGRDGYTF. As DNA, the CDR3 is TGTGCCAGCTCACCATTAGCCAGAGGGAGGGATGGCTACACCTTC.

The table lists this clonotype with a count of one. The genes are TRBV9 and TRBJ2-5; TRBD2 matches at 8 bases. Germline trimming cut 4 bases from V and 11 bases from J; bases unmatched to any gene: 10. CDR1 is SGDLS, CDR2 YYNGEE, per germline. This CDR3 contains 13 residues. CDR3 DNA: TGTGCCAGCAGCCTAGGGCTAGCGGGTCAGCAGTACTTC. Translation gives CASSLGLAGQQYF.

This clonotype was seen a single time. V and J are TRBV20-1 and TRBJ2-6; 7 bases are shared with TRBD1. The CDR3 spans 21 residues. V lost 5 bases to trimming and J lost 0 bases; unmatched junction nucleotides: 22. The V gene's germline CDR1 is DFQATT and CDR2 SNEGSKA (reference sequence). This CDR3 is CSARTWERTSQGSSGANVLTF. CDR3 sequence (DNA): TGCAGTGCTCGAACGTGGGAGAGGACTTCACAGGGGAGCTCTGGGGCCAACGTCCTGACTTTC.

Concerning this clonotype itself: An end of the junction differs from the germline gene, which may be a read error. V and J are TRBV15 and TRBJ2-5; TRBD1 aligns across 8 bases. The CDR3 is made up of 14 amino acids. Germline values: CDR1 LNHNV, CDR2 YYDKDF (reference sequence). The CDR3 region is CATSRQGSGETQYF. The CDR3 DNA sequence: TGTGCTACCAGCAGACAGGGGTCGGGAGAGACCCAGTACTTC.

The chain links TRBV29-1 to TRBJ2-7; a weak D match, TRBD2 (6 bases). The end of the DNA fits TRBJ2-5 better, so the J call may be wrong. Germline V gives CDR1 SQVTM, CDR2 ANQGSEA. The length of the CDR3 is 13 residues. The CDR3 DNA sequence: TGCAGCGTTGGTCAAGGGGCAGCGGGGACCCAGTACTTC. Amino acids: CSVGQGAAGTQYF.

The chain carries TRBV5-6 and TRBJ2-1; perhaps D is TRBD1 or TRBD2 (5 bases each). Germline values: CDR1 SGHDT, CDR2 YYEEEE. CDR3 length: 12 amino acids. Trimming took 4 bases from V and 9 from J, leaving 11 bases between them. As DNA, the CDR3 is TGTGCCAGCAGCACCGACAGCGGTGAGCAGTTCTTC. It encodes CASSTDSGEQFF.

This clonotype was seen only once. The rearrangement joins TRBV25-1 to TRBJ2-5, with TRBD2 identical over 8 bases. This CDR3 has 15 amino acids. From germline, CDR1 is MGHDK and CDR2 SYGVNS. Unmatched junction bases numbered 5, after V lost 3 bases and J lost 2 bases. CDR3 loop: CASSESGLGQETQYF. Here the CDR3 DNA reads TGTGCCAGCAGTGAGTCGGGACTAGGACAAGAGACCCAGTACTTC. The complete variable domain, with remaining parts taken from reference TRBV25-1 and TRBJ2-5, reads EADIYQTPRYLVIGTGKKITLECSQTMGHDKMYWYQQDPGMELHLIHYSYGVNSTEKGDLSSESTVSRIRTEHFPLTLESARPSHTSQYLCASSESGLGQETQYFGPGTRLLVL.